The 32 T cell receptor beta chains reported below all come from one sample, sequenced in a study of blood T cells in healthy people across ages. Alongside a J-beta primer mix, a sample-barcoded 5' primer served in a second PCR lasting roughly 6 to 11 cycles. MiXCR, run by TCRdb on the 5' RACE reads, gives a single entry per CDR3 protein. Here the sample spans 1 million or so distinct CDR3 sequences, around 27% being singletons. The same data also contributed to another study, on T cells of mothers and their children.

Sequenced material: blood. These receptors were collected from a girl aged 2 to 9 in good health.

This clonotype has only a few counts. This chain links TRBV7-3 with TRBJ1-2; D gene unclear. Trimming pared 2 bases from V and 8 bases from J, leaving 12 bases between. The V gene's germline CDR1 is SGHTA and CDR2 FQGTGA. The CDR3 is made up of 13 amino acids. CDR3 in DNA: TGTGCCAGCAGCTTAGAAATAGGGAAAGGCTACACCTTC. It is translated as CASSLEIGKGYTF.

This clonotype was seen repeatedly, ten times or more. The chain has TRBV25-1 and TRBJ2-5; unclear D gene. Between the trimmed V and J ends, which lost 8 bases and 7 bases, there was a span of 14 bases. The CDR3 consists of 12 residues. Per the germline V gene, CDR1 is MGHDK and CDR2 is SYGVNS. CDR3 sequence reads: CASERTLGTQYF. In nucleotides, the CDR3 is TGTGCCAGCGAACGAACTCTCGGGACCCAGTACTTC.

The table lists this clonotype with a few counts. This chain links TRBV12-3 or TRBV12-4 with TRBJ1-2; 7 nucleotides line up with TRBD1. The CDR3 covers 14 residues. V was pared by 5 bases and J by 7 bases, with 10 bases of the junction left unmatched. The CDR3 reads CASSPSLGGGGYTF. CDR3 DNA sequence: TGTGCCAGCAGTCCCTCTTTAGGGGGCGGTGGCTACACCTTC.

This clonotype was observed a handful of times. The rearrangement links TRBV10-1 to TRBJ2-7; D gene unclear. Germline-derived CDR1 and CDR2 are WNHNN and SYGVQD (reference sequence). The CDR3 is 13 amino acids. V lost 2 bases, J lost 3 bases, and 8 bases lay in between. CDR3 amino acids: CASSENLVYEQYF. The DNA for the CDR3 is TGCGCCAGCAGTGAGAATCTAGTCTACGAGCAGTACTTC.

The table lists this clonotype with a few counts. In nucleotides, the CDR3 is TGTGCCAGCAGTTTAATTCTAGGGGACATGTTCTATGAAAAACTGTTTTTT. Translating it yields CASSLILGDMFYEKLFF. The chain uses TRBV12-3 or TRBV12-4 and TRBJ1-4; TRBD1 is a possible D gene (6 bases). Trimming shortened V by 2 bases and J by 6 bases, and 19 bases separated the two germline ends. The length of the CDR3 is 17 residues.

This clonotype was seen a handful of times. This sequence joins TRBV20-1 and TRBJ2-3; 7 bases match TRBD1. Trimming cost V 4 bases and J 0 bases; bases outside gene matches: 10. CDR3 size: 16 residues. Germline values: CDR1 DFQATT, CDR2 SNEGSKA (reference sequence). For the CDR3, the DNA is TGCAGTGCTACAAACCCGGGACAGAGCAGCACAGATACGCAGTATTTT. It codes for CSATNPGQSSTDTQYF.

The V call is TRBV4-2, the J call TRBJ2-7, with 10 bases fitting TRBD2. The CDR3 is 14 residues long. V was clipped by 6 bases and J by 4 bases; unmatched bases: 6. Germline CDR1 LGHNA, CDR2 YNFKEQ. The CDR3 is CASRETSGLYEQYF. For the CDR3, the DNA is TGTGCCAGCAGAGAGACTAGCGGGCTATACGAGCAGTACTTC.

The genes are TRBV9 and TRBJ2-1, with D hard to call. The CDR3 sequence is 18 residues long. Trimming cost V 0 bases and J 0 bases, with 16 bases left between them. Germline assignment: CDR1 SGDLS and CDR2 YYNGEE. CDR3 bases: TGTGCCAGCAGCGTAGCTCCTCCCGACACCTACTCCTACAATGAGCAGTTCTTC. It is translated as CASSVAPPDTYSYNEQFF.

V is TRBV7-7 and J is TRBJ2-5; D possibly corresponds to TRBD2 (5 bases). Germline CDR1 is SSHAT and CDR2 is FNYEAQ (reference sequence). The CDR3 is 13 amino acids. The CDR3 is CASAQRSGETQYF. The CDR3 DNA follows: TGTGCTAGCGCCCAGAGGTCCGGGGAGACCCAGTACTTC.

This chain links TRBV2 with TRBJ2-5; 12 bases match TRBD2. The DNA end is a closer match to TRBJ2-1, so the J assignment may be wrong. Per the germline V gene, CDR1 is SNHLY and CDR2 is FYNNEI. This CDR3 is built from 19 residues. CDR3 loop: CASSDSLLSSGRGYNEQFF. The CDR3, as DNA: TGTGCCAGCAGTGACAGCCTTCTCTCTAGCGGGAGGGGCTACAATGAGCAGTTCTTC.

CDR3 nucleotides: TGTGCCAGCAGCTCAGATTTCTGGGGGTTGTCTGGGGGAGAGACCCAGTACTTC. Translation gives CASSSDFWGLSGGETQYF. The chain employs TRBV11-2 and TRBJ2-5; D might be TRBD1 or TRBD2, each matching 5 bases. V was clipped by 4 bases and J by 4 bases, with 25 bases between them. CDR3 length: 18 residues. The germline V gene has CDR1 SGHAT and CDR2 FQNNGV.

The rearrangement uses TRBV12-3 or TRBV12-4 and TRBJ1-5; unclear D gene. This CDR3 is 15 amino acids long. The ends were cut back, 3 bases at V and 0 bases at J, with 9 bases in the middle. The CDR3 region has the DNA TGTGCCAGCAGTTTTCTGGGGAATAGCAATCAGCCCCAGCATTTT. Protein sequence: CASSFLGNSNQPQHF.

Comments on this clonotype: The junction departs from the called germline gene at one end, perhaps through a read error. The V call is TRBV6-2 or TRBV6-3, the J call TRBJ2-7, with D perhaps matching TRBD2 (5 bases). The CDR3 contains 12 residues. Germline V gene data show CDR1 as MNHEY and CDR2 as SVGEGT. CDR3 amino acids: CTSRDLTGEQYF. CDR3 bases: TGTACCAGCCGGGATTTAACGGGCGAGCAGTACTTC.

This clonotype was detected ten times or more. The CDR3 loop is CSVELDEQFF. The CDR3 DNA follows: TGCAGCGTTGAATTGGATGAGCAGTTCTTC. The rearrangement uses TRBV29-1 and TRBJ2-1; the D is unclear. This CDR3 region has 10 residues. Germline V lookup: CDR1 SQVTM, CDR2 ANQGSEA. The germline V and J ends were trimmed by 2 bases and 8 bases, with 4 bases remaining between them.

This clonotype came up a few times. This chain's CDR3 is CSVVTGDADTQYF. The CDR3 bases are TGCAGCGTTGTGACGGGAGATGCAGATACGCAGTATTTT. This chain connects TRBV29-1 to TRBJ2-3; D is possibly TRBD2 (6 bases). The CDR3 has 13 residues. Trimming took 4 bases from V and 4 from J, leaving 12 bases between them. The germline CDR1 and CDR2 sequences are SQVTM and ANQGSEA.

The chain has TRBV20-1 and TRBJ2-5; weak D call: TRBD2 (6 bases). V lost 6 bases and J lost 2, with 16 bases in between. The CDR3 spans 14 residues. The germline gives CDR1 DFQATT, CDR2 SNEGSKA (reference sequence). The DNA for the CDR3 is TGCAGTGCCCCAAAGGGCGGGGTACAAGAGACCCAGTACTTC. It yields the protein CSAPKGGVQETQYF.

This clonotype was counted ten times or more. V and J are TRBV4-3 and TRBJ1-4; D gene unclear. V lost 1 base, J lost 2 bases, and 8 bases lay in between. The CDR3 sequence is 15 residues long. Germline CDR1 and CDR2: LGHNA and YSLEER. DNA of the CDR3: TGCGCCAGCAGCCAAGTTAGGTGGACTAATGAAAAACTGTTTTTT. Its protein is CASSQVRWTNEKLFF.

J is TRBJ2-2 and V is TRBV10-3; D call uncertain. The V gene's germline CDR1 is ENHRY and CDR2 SYGVKD. The CDR3 loop spans 12 amino acids. Trimming removed 5 bases at V and 1 base at J, with 2 bases between. This chain's CDR3 is CAISLNTGELFF. The CDR3, as DNA: TGTGCCATCAGTTTGAACACCGGGGAGCTGTTTTTT.

This clonotype was detected a few times. V and J are TRBV5-1 and TRBJ1-2, with 7 bases lining up with TRBD1. CDR1 SGHRS and CDR2 YFSETQ come from the germline V gene. This CDR3 has 16 amino acids. Losses at the gene ends were 4 bases for V and 2 bases for J; bases not matched to a gene: 11. The CDR3 spells CASSPDRTTGNYGYTF. The CDR3 nucleotides are TGCGCCAGCAGCCCCGACCGGACGACAGGGAACTATGGCTACACCTTC. Full variable domain (remainder filled in from reference TRBV5-1 and TRBJ1-2): KAGVTQTPRYLIKTRGQQVTLSCSPISGHRSVSWYQQTPGQGLQFLFEYFSETQRNKGNFPGRFSGRQFSNSRSEMNVSTLELGDSALYLCASSPDRTTGNYGYTFGSGTRLTVV.

This chain connects TRBV14 to TRBJ2-6, with no clear D. The CDR3 contains 13 residues. The ends were cut back, 6 bases at V and 0 bases at J, with 3 bases in the middle. Germline-derived CDR1 and CDR2 are SGHDN and FVKESK. CDR3 coding DNA: TGTGCCAGCAGTCACTCTGGGGCCAACGTCCTGACTTTC. The encoded protein is CASSHSGANVLTF.

This clonotype was seen only a few times. The J gene is TRBJ2-7, the V gene TRBV7-9; 7 nucleotides align to TRBD1. The CDR3 sequence is 15 residues long. V lost 2 bases to trimming and J lost 7 bases; unmatched junction nucleotides: 11. Per germline, CDR1 SEHNR and CDR2 FQNEAQ (reference sequence). Written as DNA, the CDR3 is TGTGCCAGCAGCTTAAAGGGACAGCCGATCCTGGAGCAGTACTTC. Translated: CASSLKGQPILEQYF.

This clonotype was seen many times. The genes are TRBV27 and TRBJ2-5; TRBD2 matches at 7 bases. This CDR3 region has 14 residues. Germline trimming cut 2 bases from V and 4 bases from J; bases unmatched to any gene: 4. The germline V gene encodes CDR1 MNHEY and CDR2 SMNVEV (reference sequence). CDR3 DNA: TGTGCCAGCAGTTTACCGGGCGGGAGAGAGACCCAGTACTTC. It yields the protein CASSLPGGRETQYF.

This clonotype came up a few times. This sequence joins TRBV6-5 and TRBJ2-5; no reliable D call. The end of the DNA aligns better with TRBJ2-7, so the J call may be wrong. Germline assignment: CDR1 MNHEY and CDR2 SVGAGI. The CDR3 runs 15 residues. CDR3 protein: CASSYHGRAAYEQYF. CDR3 coding DNA: TGTGCCAGCAGTTACCACGGACGGGCAGCCTACGAGCAGTACTTC.

This clonotype was seen a handful of times. The genes are TRBV7-4 and TRBJ2-7; no definite D call. Per germline, CDR1 SGHVT and CDR2 SQSDAQ. Trimming took 1 base from V and 7 from J, leaving 20 bases between them. This CDR3 region has 16 residues. CDR3: CASSLVSWGYKSEQYF. CDR3 nucleotide sequence: TGTGCCAGCAGCTTAGTTTCCTGGGGTTACAAGTCGGAGCAGTACTTC. Using reference TRBV7-4 and TRBJ2-7 for the parts outside the CDR3, the full variable domain is GAGVSQSPRYKVAKRGRDVALRCDSISGHVTLYWYRQTLGQGSEVLTYSQSDAQRDKSGRPSGRFSAERPERSVSTLKIQRTEQGDSAVYLCASSLVSWGYKSEQYFGPGTRLTVT.

This clonotype was seen only a few times. J is TRBJ2-7 and V is TRBV5-1, with 12 bases matching TRBD2. Germline CDR1 SGHRS, CDR2 YFSETQ. This CDR3 has 15 amino acids. The junction had 5 bases not matched to a gene; V was cut back by 4 bases and J by 3 bases. CDR3 coding DNA: TGCGCCAGCAGCGGAGGACTAGCGGGAAACTACGAGCAGTACTTC. Translating gives CASSGGLAGNYEQYF.

This clonotype was recorded once. The chain uses TRBV11-2 and TRBJ2-1; D uncertain. The V gene lost 0 bases and the J gene lost 0 bases, with 18 bases spanning the gap. Germline-derived CDR1 and CDR2 are SGHAT and FQNNGV. CDR3 length: 19 residues. Here the CDR3 DNA reads TGTGCCAGCAGCTTAGATCCCCCGGTCATCTTTACCTCCTACAATGAGCAGTTCTTC. Its protein product is CASSLDPPVIFTSYNEQFF.

The V call is TRBV29-1, the J call TRBJ2-1; 7 bases map to TRBD1. After removal of 1 base from V and 2 bases from J, the junction contained 20 bases not matched to a gene. The length of the CDR3 is 20 residues. Germline CDR1 SQVTM, CDR2 ANQGSEA. Here the CDR3 DNA reads TGCAGCGTTGAAGGTTCTTTCGGTTGGGGACAGCCGCAAACCTACAATGAGCAGTTCTTC. Protein: CSVEGSFGWGQPQTYNEQFF.

The chain links TRBV24-1 to TRBJ1-1; D possibly corresponds to TRBD1 (6 bases). CDR1 is KGHDR and CDR2 is SFDVKD in the germline V gene. The CDR3 runs 13 residues. V lost 7 bases, J lost 1 base, and 9 bases lay in between. The CDR3 DNA is TGTGCCACCAGCAAGACAGGGAACACTGAAGCTTTCTTT. Its translation is CATSKTGNTEAFF.

The chain carries TRBV5-1 and TRBJ2-5, with D tentatively TRBD1 (6 bases). The closer fit of TRBJ2-1 to the DNA end suggests the J call may be wrong. Germline V gives CDR1 SGHRS, CDR2 YFSETQ. This CDR3 spans 12 amino acids. In DNA form, the CDR3 reads TGCGCCAGCAGCTCCGAACAGGGACGGCAGTTCTTC. Residues: CASSSEQGRQFF.

This clonotype was counted between two and nine times. The chain uses TRBV4-1 and TRBJ2-7, with unresolved D. CDR3 length equals 15 residues. Deletions cut 1 base from V and 5 bases from J, with 15 bases between. Germline lookup yields CDR1 MGHRA and CDR2 YSYEKL. CDR3 nucleotides: TGCGCCAGCAGCCAAGGCGAAGGCCTGATGAACGAGCAGTACTTC. Translating gives CASSQGEGLMNEQYF.

This rearrangement joins TRBV7-2 to TRBJ2-3; tentatively, D is TRBD2 (6 bases). The CDR3 contains 14 residues. From germline, CDR1 is SGHTA and CDR2 FQGNSA. Trimming stripped 2 bases from V and 6 bases from J, with 12 bases between. The CDR3 loop is CASSLSAGWDTQYF. The CDR3 bases are TGTGCCAGCAGCTTATCCGCGGGGTGGGATACGCAGTATTTT. The full variable domain, completed using reference TRBV7-2 and TRBJ2-3, is GAGVSQSPSNKVTEKGKDVELRCDPISGHTALYWYRQSLGQGLEFLIYFQGNSAPDKSGLPSDRFSAERTGGSVSTLTIQRTQQEDSAVYLCASSLSAGWDTQYFGPGTRLTVL.

This chain joins TRBV20-1 and TRBJ1-4; D gene uncertain. The CDR3 runs to 14 residues. Germline CDR1 DFQATT, CDR2 SNEGSKA (reference sequence). V lost 0 bases to trimming and J lost 7 bases, with 12 bases between them. The CDR3 nucleotides read TGCAGTGCTAGAGAAGGGTCCTTAGGTGAAAAACTGTTTTTT. It translates to CSAREGSLGEKLFF.